The table lists the clone carrying this T cell receptor (beta chain) with a count of one. The target antigen is unknown. This CDR3 is 13 amino acids long. J gave up 4 bases and V 6 bases, and 3 bases lay outside the gene matches. Germline loops: CDR1 SGHRS, CDR2 YFSETQ. The table came from immunoSEQ multiplex PCR; TCRdb's copy has only in-frame clones and leaves some out. Found here are some 350,000 clones, around 90% of them singletons; the top ten hold approximately 1%. The record originates from a study of cytomegalovirus exposure and HLA in healthy donors. Findings and caveats of the study: It was reported that the classifier diagnosed cytomegalovirus status with high specificity and sensitivity in both the original and validation cohorts.

This TCR was sampled from a woman in her twenties or thirties in good health and CMV-seropositive. V gene TRBV5-1 combines with J gene TRBJ2-1, with 8 bases lining up with TRBD2. The specimen was PBMCs. Here the CDR3 DNA reads TGCGCCAGCAACAGCGGGAGTTACAATGAGCAGTTCTTC. Translation: CASNSGSYNEQFF.